This TCR beta chain was sequenced for a study of T cell repertoires in cytomegalovirus infection. As for the study in general: Public TCR beta signatures were indicative of both CMV infection and a matching HLA type.

Each CDR3 protein is one row after TCRdb ran MiXCR on the reads. There are a few hundred thousand distinct CDR3 sequences in the sample; 22% occur only once, and approximately 20% lies in the top ten. The length of the CDR3 is 16 residues. The J segment lost 5 bases and the V segment lost 1 base, leaving 8 bases of the junction unmatched. CDR1 is SGHVS, CDR2 FQNEAQ, per germline. General study results and limits: Ex vivo responses were dominated by HLA-C-restricted CMV-specific TCR beta clonotypes. Cumulated frequencies of public TCR beta families served to identify carriers of CMV plus the relevant HLA.

With respect to this clonotype: Antigen specificity is unknown.

The TCR originated in a human donor in good health (CMV status not recorded). Some clones in this sample may be carry-over from other donors' samples. Sequencing used cultured PBMCs, obtained from culture after CMV antigen stimulation. J is TRBJ1-5 and V is TRBV7-8; TRBD1 aligns across 7 bases. The CDR3 region has the DNA TGTGCCAGCAGCTTAGGAGGCAGGGGGGCCGATCAGCCCCAGCATTTT. Translated: CASSLGGRGADQPQHF.